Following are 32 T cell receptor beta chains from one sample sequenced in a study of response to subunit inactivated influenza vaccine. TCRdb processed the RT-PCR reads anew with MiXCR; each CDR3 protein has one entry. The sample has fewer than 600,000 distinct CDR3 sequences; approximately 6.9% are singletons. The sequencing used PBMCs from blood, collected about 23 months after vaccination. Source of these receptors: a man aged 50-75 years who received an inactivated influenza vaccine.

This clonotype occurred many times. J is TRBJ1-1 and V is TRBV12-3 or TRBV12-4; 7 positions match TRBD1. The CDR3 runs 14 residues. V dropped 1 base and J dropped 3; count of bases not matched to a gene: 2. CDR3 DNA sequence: TGTGCCAGCAGTTTAGAGGGGGCATACACTGAAGCTTTCTTT. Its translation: CASSLEGAYTEAFF.

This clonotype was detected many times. The CDR3 loop is CASSLLGGRETQYF. CDR3 bases: TGTGCCAGCAGCTTGTTAGGGGGCAGAGAGACCCAGTACTTC. The chain links TRBV5-5 to TRBJ2-5; TRBD1 agrees at 7 bases. J was trimmed by 4 bases and V by 1 base; bases with no gene match: 4. This CDR3 comprises 14 residues. In germline, CDR1 is SGHKS, CDR2 YYEKEE (reference sequence).

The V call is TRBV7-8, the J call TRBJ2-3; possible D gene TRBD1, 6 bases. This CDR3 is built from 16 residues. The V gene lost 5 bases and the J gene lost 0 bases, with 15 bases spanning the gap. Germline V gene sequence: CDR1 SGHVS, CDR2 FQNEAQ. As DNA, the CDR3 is TGTGCCAGCAGCGCCCCCAGGGGCGTAAGCACAGATACGCAGTATTTT. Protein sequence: CASSAPRGVSTDTQYF.

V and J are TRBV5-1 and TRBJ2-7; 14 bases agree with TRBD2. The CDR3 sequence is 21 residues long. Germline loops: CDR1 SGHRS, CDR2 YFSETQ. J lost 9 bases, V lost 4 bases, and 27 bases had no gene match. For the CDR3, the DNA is TGCGCCAGCAGCAGAGACCCCTTAAGCGGCGCAACCGGGACTAGCGGGGGTCGGCAGTACTTC. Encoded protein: CASSRDPLSGATGTSGGRQYF. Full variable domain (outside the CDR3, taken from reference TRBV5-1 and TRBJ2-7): KAGVTQTPRYLIKTRGQQVTLSCSPISGHRSVSWYQQTPGQGLQFLFEYFSETQRNKGNFPGRFSGRQFSNSRSEMNVSTLELGDSALYLCASSRDPLSGATGTSGGRQYFGPGTRLTVT.

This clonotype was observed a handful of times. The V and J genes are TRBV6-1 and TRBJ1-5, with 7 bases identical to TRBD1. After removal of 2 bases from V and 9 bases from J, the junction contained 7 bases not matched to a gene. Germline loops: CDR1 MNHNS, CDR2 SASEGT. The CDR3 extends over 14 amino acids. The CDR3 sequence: CASSERQGVRPQHF. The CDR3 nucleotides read TGTGCCAGCAGTGAAAGACAGGGAGTACGGCCCCAGCATTTT.

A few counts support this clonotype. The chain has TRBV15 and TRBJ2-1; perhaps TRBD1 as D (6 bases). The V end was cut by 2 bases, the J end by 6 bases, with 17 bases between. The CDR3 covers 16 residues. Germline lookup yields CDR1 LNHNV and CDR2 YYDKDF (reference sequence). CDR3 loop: CATSRRTDRGRNEQFF. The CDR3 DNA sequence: TGTGCCACCAGCAGAAGGACAGATCGAGGGCGCAATGAGCAGTTCTTC.

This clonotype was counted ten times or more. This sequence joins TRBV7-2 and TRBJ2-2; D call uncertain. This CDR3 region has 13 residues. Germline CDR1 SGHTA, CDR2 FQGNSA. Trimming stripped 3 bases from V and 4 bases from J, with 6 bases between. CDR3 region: CASSFRSTGELFF. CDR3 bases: TGTGCCAGCAGCTTCAGAAGCACCGGGGAGCTGTTTTTT.

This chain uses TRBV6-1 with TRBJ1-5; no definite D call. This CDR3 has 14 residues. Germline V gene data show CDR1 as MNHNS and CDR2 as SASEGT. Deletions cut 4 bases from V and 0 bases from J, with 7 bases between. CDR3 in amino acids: CASSAVYSNQPQHF. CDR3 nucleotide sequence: TGTGCCAGCAGTGCCGTTTATAGCAATCAGCCCCAGCATTTT.

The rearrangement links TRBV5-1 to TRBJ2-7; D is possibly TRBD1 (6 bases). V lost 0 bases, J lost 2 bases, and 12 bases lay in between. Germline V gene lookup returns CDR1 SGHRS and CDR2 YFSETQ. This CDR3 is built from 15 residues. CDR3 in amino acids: CASSLGGTSPYEQYF. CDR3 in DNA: TGCGCCAGCAGCTTGGGGGGGACATCCCCCTACGAGCAGTACTTC.

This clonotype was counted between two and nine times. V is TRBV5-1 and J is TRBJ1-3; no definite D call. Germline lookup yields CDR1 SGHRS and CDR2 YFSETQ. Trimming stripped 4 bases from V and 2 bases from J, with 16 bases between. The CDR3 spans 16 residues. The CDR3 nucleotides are TGCGCCAGCAGCCTGACGAGAGCGGCCCCTGGAAACACCATATATTTT. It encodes CASSLTRAAPGNTIYF.

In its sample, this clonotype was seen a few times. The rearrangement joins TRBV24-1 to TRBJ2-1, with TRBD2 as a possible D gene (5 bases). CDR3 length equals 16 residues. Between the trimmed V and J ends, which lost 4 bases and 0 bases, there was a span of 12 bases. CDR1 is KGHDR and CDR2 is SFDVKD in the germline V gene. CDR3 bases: TGTGCCACCAGTGAGAGTAGCGCCAGCTCCTACAATGAGCAGTTCTTC. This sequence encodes CATSESSASSYNEQFF.

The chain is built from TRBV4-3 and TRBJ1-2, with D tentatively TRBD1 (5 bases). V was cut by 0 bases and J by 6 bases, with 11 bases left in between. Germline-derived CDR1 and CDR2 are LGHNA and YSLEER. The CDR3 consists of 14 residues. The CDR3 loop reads CASSQDRGVDGYTF. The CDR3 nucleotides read TGCGCCAGCAGCCAAGATAGAGGGGTAGATGGCTACACCTTC.

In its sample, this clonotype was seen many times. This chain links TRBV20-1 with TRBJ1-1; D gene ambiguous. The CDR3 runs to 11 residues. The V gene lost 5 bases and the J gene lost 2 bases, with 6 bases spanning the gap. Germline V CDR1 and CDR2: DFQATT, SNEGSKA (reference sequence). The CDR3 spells CSASGNTEAFF. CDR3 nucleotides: TGCAGTGCTTCAGGTAACACTGAAGCTTTCTTT.

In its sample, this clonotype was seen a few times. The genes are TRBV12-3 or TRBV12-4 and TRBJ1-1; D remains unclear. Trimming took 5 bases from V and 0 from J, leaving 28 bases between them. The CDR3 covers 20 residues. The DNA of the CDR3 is TGTGCCAGCAGTCCAACTGAAACAGATTGGAATCGGGTCATGAACACTGAAGCTTTCTTT. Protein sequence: CASSPTETDWNRVMNTEAFF.

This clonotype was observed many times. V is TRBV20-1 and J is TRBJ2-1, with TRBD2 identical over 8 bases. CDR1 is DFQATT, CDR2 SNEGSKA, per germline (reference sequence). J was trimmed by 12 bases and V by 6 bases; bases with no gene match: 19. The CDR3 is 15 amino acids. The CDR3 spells CSADSRENSGASQFF. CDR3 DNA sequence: TGCAGTGCCGACTCGAGGGAAAATAGCGGGGCCTCGCAGTTCTTC.

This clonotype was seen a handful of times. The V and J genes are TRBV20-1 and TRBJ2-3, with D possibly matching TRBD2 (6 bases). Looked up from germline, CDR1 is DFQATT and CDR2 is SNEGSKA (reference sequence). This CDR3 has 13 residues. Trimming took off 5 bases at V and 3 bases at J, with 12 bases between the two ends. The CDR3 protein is CSARRGITDTQYF. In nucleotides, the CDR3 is TGCAGTGCTCGCCGGGGGATAACAGATACGCAGTATTTT.

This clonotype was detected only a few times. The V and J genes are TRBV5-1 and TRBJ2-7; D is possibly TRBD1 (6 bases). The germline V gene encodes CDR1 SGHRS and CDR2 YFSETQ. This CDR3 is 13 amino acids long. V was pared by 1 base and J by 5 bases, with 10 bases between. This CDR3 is CASSLTGRDEQYF. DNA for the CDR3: TGCGCCAGCAGCTTGACAGGGCGGGACGAGCAGTACTTC.

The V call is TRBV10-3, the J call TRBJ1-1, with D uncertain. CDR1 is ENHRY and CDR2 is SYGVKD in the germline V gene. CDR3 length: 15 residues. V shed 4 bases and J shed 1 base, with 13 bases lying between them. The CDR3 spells CAISGRSGQNTEAFF. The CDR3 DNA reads TGTGCCATCAGTGGAAGGTCGGGCCAGAACACTGAAGCTTTCTTT.

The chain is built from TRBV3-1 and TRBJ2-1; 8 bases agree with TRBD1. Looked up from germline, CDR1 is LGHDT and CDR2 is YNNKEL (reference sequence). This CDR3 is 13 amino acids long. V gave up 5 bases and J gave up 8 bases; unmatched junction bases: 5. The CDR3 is CASSTSGGDEQFF. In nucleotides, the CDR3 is TGTGCCAGCAGCACGTCAGGGGGCGATGAGCAGTTCTTC.

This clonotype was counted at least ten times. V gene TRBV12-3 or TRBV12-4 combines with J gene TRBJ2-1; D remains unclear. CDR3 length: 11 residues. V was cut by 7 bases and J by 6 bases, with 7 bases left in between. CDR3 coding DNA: TGTGCCAGCACGACCCTCAATGAGCAGTTCTTC. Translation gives CASTTLNEQFF.

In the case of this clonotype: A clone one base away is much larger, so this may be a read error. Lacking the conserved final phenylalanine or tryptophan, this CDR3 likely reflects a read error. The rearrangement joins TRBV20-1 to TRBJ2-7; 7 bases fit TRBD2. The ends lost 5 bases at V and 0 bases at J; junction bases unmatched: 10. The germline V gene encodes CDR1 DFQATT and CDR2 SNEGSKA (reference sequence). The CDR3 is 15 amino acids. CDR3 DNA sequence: TGCAGTGCTCTCCCCCGTCCGGGAGGCTCCTACGAGCAGTACCTC. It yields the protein CSALPRPGGSYEQYL.

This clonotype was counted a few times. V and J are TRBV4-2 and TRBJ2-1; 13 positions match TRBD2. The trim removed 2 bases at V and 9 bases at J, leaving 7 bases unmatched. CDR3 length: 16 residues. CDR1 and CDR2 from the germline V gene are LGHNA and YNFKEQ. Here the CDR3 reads CASSQTLAGGPPEQFF. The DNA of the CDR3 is TGTGCCAGCAGCCAAACACTAGCGGGAGGGCCCCCTGAGCAGTTCTTC.

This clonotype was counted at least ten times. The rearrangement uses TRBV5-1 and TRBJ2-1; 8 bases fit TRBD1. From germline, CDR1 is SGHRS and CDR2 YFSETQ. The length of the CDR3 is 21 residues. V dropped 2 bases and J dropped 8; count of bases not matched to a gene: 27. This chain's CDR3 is CASSFEMTGDLAGEPVDEQFF. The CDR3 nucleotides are TGCGCCAGCAGCTTTGAAATGACAGGGGATTTAGCTGGTGAACCGGTCGATGAGCAGTTCTTC. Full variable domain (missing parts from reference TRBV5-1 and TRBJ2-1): KAGVTQTPRYLIKTRGQQVTLSCSPISGHRSVSWYQQTPGQGLQFLFEYFSETQRNKGNFPGRFSGRQFSNSRSEMNVSTLELGDSALYLCASSFEMTGDLAGEPVDEQFFGPGTRLTVL.

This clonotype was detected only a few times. CDR3 nucleotides: TGTGCCAGCAGTTTACACGGGATTGGTAGTATTGCGTCCCAAGAGACCCAGTACTTC. It yields the protein CASSLHGIGSIASQETQYF. The chain carries TRBV6-5 and TRBJ2-5; weak D call: TRBD2 (5 bases). Germline loops: CDR1 MNHEY, CDR2 SVGAGI. The CDR3 is made up of 19 amino acids. With 4 bases removed from V and 1 base from J, the gap between germline ends came to 25 bases.

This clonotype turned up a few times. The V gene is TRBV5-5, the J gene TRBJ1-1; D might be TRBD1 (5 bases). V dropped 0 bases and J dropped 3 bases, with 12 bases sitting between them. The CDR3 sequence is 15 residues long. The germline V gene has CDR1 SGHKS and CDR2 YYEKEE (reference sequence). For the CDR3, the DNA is TGTGCCAGCAGCTTGGATTGGGGGAAGGACACTGAAGCTTTCTTT. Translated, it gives CASSLDWGKDTEAFF.

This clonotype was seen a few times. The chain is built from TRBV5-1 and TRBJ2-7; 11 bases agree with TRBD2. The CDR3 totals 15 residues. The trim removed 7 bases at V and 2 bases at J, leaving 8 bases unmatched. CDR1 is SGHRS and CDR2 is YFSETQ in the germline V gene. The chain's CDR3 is CASGTGTSGPYEQYF. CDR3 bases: TGCGCCAGCGGAACCGGGACTAGCGGACCCTACGAGCAGTACTTC.

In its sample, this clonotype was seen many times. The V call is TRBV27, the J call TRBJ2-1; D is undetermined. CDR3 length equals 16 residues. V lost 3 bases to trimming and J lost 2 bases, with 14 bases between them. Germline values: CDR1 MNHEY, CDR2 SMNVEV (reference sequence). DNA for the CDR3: TGTGCCAGCAGTTTCCTGGCGAGCGTGACCTACAATGAGCAGTTCTTC. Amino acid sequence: CASSFLASVTYNEQFF.

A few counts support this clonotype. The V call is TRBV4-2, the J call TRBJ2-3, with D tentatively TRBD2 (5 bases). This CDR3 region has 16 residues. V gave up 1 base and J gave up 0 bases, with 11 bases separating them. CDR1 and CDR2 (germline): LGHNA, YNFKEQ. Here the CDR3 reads CASSQAARTSTDTQYF. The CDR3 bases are TGTGCCAGCAGCCAAGCAGCTAGGACTAGCACAGATACGCAGTATTTT.

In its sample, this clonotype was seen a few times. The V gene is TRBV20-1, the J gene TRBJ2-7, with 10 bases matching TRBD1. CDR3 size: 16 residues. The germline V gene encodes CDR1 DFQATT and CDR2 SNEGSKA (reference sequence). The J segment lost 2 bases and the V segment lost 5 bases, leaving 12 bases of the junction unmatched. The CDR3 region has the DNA TGCAGTGCTTCCGGGACAGGGGTCCCTTATACCTACGAGCAGTACTTC. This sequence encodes CSASGTGVPYTYEQYF.

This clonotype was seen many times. CDR3 loop: CSATNPGRNTEAFF. The DNA for the CDR3 is TGCAGTGCAACTAACCCGGGGAGGAACACTGAAGCTTTCTTT. This chain connects TRBV20-1 to TRBJ1-1; D is uncertain. The CDR3 is 14 residues long. V was trimmed by 6 bases and J by 1 base, leaving 15 bases between them. The germline CDR1 and CDR2 sequences are DFQATT and SNEGSKA (reference sequence).

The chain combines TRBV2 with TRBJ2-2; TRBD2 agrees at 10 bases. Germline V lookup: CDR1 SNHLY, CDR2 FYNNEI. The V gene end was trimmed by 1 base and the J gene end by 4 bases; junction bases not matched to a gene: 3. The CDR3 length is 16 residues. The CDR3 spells CASSEVAGGGTGELFF. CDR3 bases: TGTGCCAGCAGTGAAGTAGCGGGGGGCGGCACCGGGGAGCTGTTTTTT.

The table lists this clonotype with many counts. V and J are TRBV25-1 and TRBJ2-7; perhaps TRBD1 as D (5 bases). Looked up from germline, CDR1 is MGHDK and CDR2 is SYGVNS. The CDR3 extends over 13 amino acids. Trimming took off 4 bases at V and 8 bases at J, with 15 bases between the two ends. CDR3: CASSVKGVSKQYF. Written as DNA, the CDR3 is TGTGCCAGCAGTGTAAAAGGGGTGAGCAAGCAGTACTTC.